The rows below give T cell receptor beta chains drawn from one sample of a study of cytomegalovirus exposure and HLA in healthy donors. Only in-frame clones appear in the TCRdb table, and some are missing; sequencing was by immunoSEQ multiplex PCR. The table has 220,000 or so clones, approximately 80% seen once; the top ten hold about an eighth. Sequencing used PBMCs. The receptors derive from a woman aged 25 to 45 in good health and CMV-seropositive. The CDR3 runs from the conserved cysteine through the conserved F or W. A D gene is named only where the DNA matches it firmly. Rows may omit the clone size; those that give it use once, few, many or a size class.

13 | . | TRBJ1-5 | TRBV28 | . | TGTGCCAGCAGTTTAACCAGGAATCAGCCCCAGCATTTT | CASSLTRNQPQHF
19 | once | TRBJ2-7 | TRBV7-2 | . | TGTGCCAGCAGCTCAAACCGCTTAAGTTTCATGACAGAGGTTTACGAGCAGTACTTC | CASSSNRLSFMTEVYEQYF
14 | . | TRBJ2-7 | TRBV9 | . | TGTGCCAGCAGCGCCTTCGGGGGTGTCGACGAGCAGTACTTC | CASSAFGGVDEQYF
17 | once | TRBJ2-1 | TRBV10-3 | TRBD2 | TGTGCCATCAGTGGGGGACTAGCGGGAGAGTCCTACAATGAGCAGTTCTTC | CAISGGLAGESYNEQFF
13 | few | TRBJ1-2 | TRBV30 | TRBD1 | TGTGCCTGGAGTCCAACAGGGGTCGGGGGCTACACCTTC | CAWSPTGVGGYTF
14 | . | TRBJ1-5 | TRBV6-5 | . | TGTGCCAGCAAGGCAGACCAGTTCAGGGAGCCCCAGCATTTT | CASKADQFREPQHF
17 | . | TRBJ2-2 | TRBV19 | TRBD2 | TGTGCCAGTAGCCTCGGGAAGTCTAGCGGGATATCCGGGGAGCTGTTTTTT | CASSLGKSSGISGELFF
13 | medium-sized | TRBJ1-2 | TRBV6-5 | . | TGTGCCAGCAGTTCCAGGGAATTTGGAGGCTACACCTTC | CASSSREFGGYTF
15 | . | TRBJ1-1 | TRBV4-1 | . | TGCGCCAGCAGCCGCGTCAGGGGAGGTGGTACTGAAGCTTTCTTT | CASSRVRGGGTEAFF
15 | . | TRBJ2-7 | TRBV30 | . | TGTGCCTGGAGTGGTCGGGGGTCCCCCTTTTACGAGCAGTACTTC | CAWSGRGSPFYEQYF
14 | . | TRBJ1-1 | TRBV6-5 | . | TGTGCCAGCAGCCAAGACAACGGGATCACTGAAGCTTTCTTT | CASSQDNGITEAFF
14 | . | TRBJ2-1 | TRBV2 | TRBD2 | TGTGCCAGCAGCGGGACTAGCGGTTACAATGAGCAGTTCTTC | CASSGTSGYNEQFF
13 | . | TRBJ2-3 | TRBV7-3 | . | TGTGCCAGCAGCCAAGGCGGGGCAGATACGCAGTATTTT | CASSQGGADTQYF
16 | few | TRBJ2-2 | TRBV9 | . | TGTGCCAGCAGCTATACCACGGGAGAATACACCGGGGAGCTGTTTTTT | CASSYTTGEYTGELFF
13 | . | TRBJ2-1 | TRBV29-1 | . | TGCAGCGTCGAAGTTTGGGAAGACAATGAGCAGTTCTTC | CSVEVWEDNEQFF
12 | . | TRBJ1-2 | TRBV30 | . | TGTGCCTGGAGTGCTGATTTTTATGGCTACACCTTC | CAWSADFYGYTF
14 | . | TRBJ2-3 | TRBV6-5 | . | TGTGCCAGCAGTTATAGGGTTGGTACAGATACGCAGTATTTT | CASSYRVGTDTQYF
15 | . | TRBJ1-1 | TRBV6-1 | . | TGTGCCAGCACCCCATCCCGGGGGGCGCGCACTGAAGCTTTCTTT | CASTPSRGARTEAFF